These 14 T cell receptor beta chains were all obtained from the same sample, sequenced in a study of OX40 agonist ivuxolimab in advanced cancers. Sequenced by immunoSEQ multiplex PCR; TCRdb stores in-frame clones only, minus some. The sample has 25,000 to 35,000 clones, roughly nine tenths seen once. The sample here was CD4+ or CD8+ T cells sorted from blood, taken in a trial of the OX40 agonist ivuxolimab. These receptor sequences come from an adult with an advanced solid tumor such as melanoma, head and neck, liver or kidney cancer.

The chain employs TRBV27 and TRBJ2-2, with D uncertain. From germline, CDR1 is MNHEY and CDR2 SMNVEV (reference sequence). This CDR3 has 13 amino acids. V was clipped by 1 base and J by 1 base, with 1 base between them. CDR3 protein: CASSLLNTGELFF. In nucleotides, the CDR3 is TGTGCCAGCAGTTTATTGAACACCGGGGAGCTGTTTTTT.

This chain connects TRBV30 to TRBJ2-1; possibly TRBD1 for D (5 bases). V was shortened by 5 bases and J by 0 bases, with 14 bases between the two germline ends. Per germline, CDR1 GTSNPN and CDR2 SVGIG (reference sequence). This CDR3 comprises 15 residues. CDR3 loop: CAWGSDSSSYNEQFF. In DNA form, the CDR3 reads TGTGCCTGGGGATCCGACAGTAGCTCCTACAATGAGCAGTTCTTC.

The chain links TRBV9 to TRBJ2-3, with 10 bases matching TRBD2. J lost 4 bases, V lost 0 bases, and 5 bases had no gene match. The germline V gene encodes CDR1 SGDLS and CDR2 YYNGEE. The CDR3 spans 16 residues. CDR3 DNA: TGTGCCAGCAGCGTAGGTCTAGCGGGAGTGTCAGATACGCAGTATTTT. Translation gives CASSVGLAGVSDTQYF.

The rearrangement links TRBV5-1 to TRBJ2-1; 7 bases match TRBD1. CDR3 size: 14 residues. Losses at the gene ends were 4 bases for V and 3 bases for J; bases not matched to a gene: 4. The germline CDR1 and CDR2 sequences are SGHRS and YFSETQ. DNA of the CDR3: TGCGCCAGCAGCCTGCGACAGGGCTACAATGAGCAGTTCTTC. Protein: CASSLRQGYNEQFF. The complete variable domain, with remaining parts taken from reference TRBV5-1 and TRBJ2-1, reads KAGVTQTPRYLIKTRGQQVTLSCSPISGHRSVSWYQQTPGQGLQFLFEYFSETQRNKGNFPGRFSGRQFSNSRSEMNVSTLELGDSALYLCASSLRQGYNEQFFGPGTRLTVL.

The chain couples TRBV2 to TRBJ2-7, with unresolved D. Germline CDR1 and CDR2: SNHLY and FYNNEI. CDR3 length equals 18 residues. Trimming took 6 bases from V and 1 from J, leaving 25 bases between them. CDR3 coding DNA: TGTGCCAGCAGGGTCCCGGTATCTAGACGGACGTATTCCTACGAGCAGTACTTC. Translating gives CASRVPVSRRTYSYEQYF. Combining the CDR3 with reference TRBV2 and TRBJ2-7 gives the whole variable domain EPEVTQTPSHQVTQMGQEVILRCVPISNHLYFYWYRQILGQKVEFLVSFYNNEISEKSEIFDDQFSVERPDGSNFTLKIRSTKLEDSAMYFCASRVPVSRRTYSYEQYFGPGTRLTVT.

The genes are TRBV28 and TRBJ1-3, with TRBD1 as a possible D gene (6 bases). The germline V gene has CDR1 MDHEN and CDR2 SYDVKM. The V end was cut by 6 bases, the J end by 8 bases, with 23 bases between. The CDR3 runs to 16 residues. This chain's CDR3 is CASSLPRGTSEDTIYF. CDR3 DNA: TGTGCCAGCAGCCTACCCCGCGGGACATCGGAAGACACCATATATTTT. Full variable domain (missing parts from reference TRBV28 and TRBJ1-3): DVKVTQSSRYLVKRTGEKVFLECVQDMDHENMFWYRQDPGLGLRLIYFSYDVKMKEKGDIPEGYSVSREKKERFSLILESASTNQTSMYLCASSLPRGTSEDTIYFGEGSWLTVV.

The CDR3 bases are TGTGCCAGCAGCGTAGGGGCAGGATCCACTCGCGAGCAGTACTTC. It encodes CASSVGAGSTREQYF. This chain connects TRBV9 to TRBJ2-7, with unresolved D. CDR1 is SGDLS and CDR2 is YYNGEE in the germline V gene. The CDR3 is made up of 15 amino acids. V lost 0 bases to trimming and J lost 6 bases, with 16 bases between them.

The chain couples TRBV4-3 to TRBJ2-5, with 11 bases that match TRBD2. Matching the DNA end better, TRBJ2-7 makes the J call doubtful. The CDR3 consists of 15 residues. Germline lookup yields CDR1 LGHNA and CDR2 YSLEER. The CDR3 here is CASSPGLADSYEQYF. The CDR3 bases are TGCGCCAGCAGCCCGGGACTAGCGGACTCCTACGAGCAGTACTTC.

This clone was recorded a few times. CDR3 nucleotides: TGTGCCAGCAGCCGGGACCGCAACACTGAAGCTTTCTTT. Protein: CASSRDRNTEAFF. V usage is TRBV5-4 and J usage is TRBJ1-1; TRBD1 might be the D (5 bases). The CDR3 extends over 13 amino acids. Looked up from germline, CDR1 is SGHNT and CDR2 is YYREEE (reference sequence). V was cut by 4 bases and J by 2 bases, with 9 bases left in between.

J is TRBJ1-6 and V is TRBV13, with TRBD1 matching over 7 bases. The trim removed 0 bases at V and 7 bases at J, leaving 6 bases unmatched. This CDR3 is built from 16 residues. Germline CDR1 is PRHDT and CDR2 is FYEKMQ (reference sequence). For the CDR3, the DNA is TGTGCCAGCAGCTTAGGTGCGGCAGGGGGGAATTCACCCCTCCACTTT. This codes for CASSLGAAGGNSPLHF. Supplemented by reference TRBV13 and TRBJ1-6, the full variable domain reads AAGVIQSPRHLIKEKRETATLKCYPIPRHDTVYWYQQGPGQDPQFLISFYEKMQSDKGSIPDRFSAQQFSDYHSELNMSSLELGDSALYFCASSLGAAGGNSPLHFGNGTRLTVT.

Points on this clone: This sequence may be a read error, since a much larger clone differs from it by one base. The chain carries TRBV28 and TRBJ1-4; D remains ambiguous. The CDR3 runs 11 residues. V lost 2 bases to trimming and J lost 5 bases, with 0 bases between them. In germline, CDR1 is MDHEN, CDR2 SYDVKM. The CDR3 nucleotides read TGTGCCAGCAGTTTAAATGAAAAACTGTTTTTT. Protein sequence: CASSLNEKLFF.

The CDR3 reads CSAGPSHEQYF. The CDR3 DNA reads TGCAGTGCTGGGCCAAGTCACGAGCAGTACTTC. The rearrangement links TRBV20-1 to TRBJ2-7, with D unclear. V was shortened by 5 bases and J by 5 bases, with 10 bases between the two germline ends. The CDR3 sequence is 11 residues long. CDR1 DFQATT and CDR2 SNEGSKA come from the germline V gene (reference sequence).

The chain combines TRBV18 with TRBJ1-5, with D perhaps matching TRBD1 (6 bases). V shed 3 bases and J shed 4 bases, with 7 bases lying between them. The CDR3 extends over 13 amino acids. Germline V lookup: CDR1 KGHSH, CDR2 LQKENI. CDR3 protein: CASSPTGNQPQHF. The CDR3 DNA sequence: TGTGCCAGCTCACCTACAGGGAATCAGCCCCAGCATTTT.

The CDR3 DNA sequence: TGTGCCAGCAGCTCTTCCGTCGCATCCTACGAGCAGTACTTC. Protein: CASSSSVASYEQYF. The V gene is TRBV7-6, the J gene TRBJ2-7; D uncertain. From germline, CDR1 is SGHVS and CDR2 FNYEAQ. CDR3 size: 14 residues. The germline V and J ends were trimmed by 4 bases and 1 base, with 11 bases remaining between them.